The 24 T cell receptor beta chains given below trace back to one sample, sequenced in a study of tissue T cells after allogeneic stem cell transplantation. The protocol was immunoSEQ multiplex PCR, while the TCRdb copy is restricted to in-frame clones and leaves out a portion. Of 950 to 1,500 clones listed, around two thirds are singletons. The source material was skin, sampled at autopsy. Receptors originate from a male patient at least 60 years old with steroid-refractory graft-versus-host disease after an allogeneic stem cell transplant. Some T cells may arise from the graft donor.

This clone was counted only a few times. DNA of the CDR3: TGCGCCAGCAGCCAATTGAGCGGCACAGATACGCAGTATTTT. This sequence encodes CASSQLSGTDTQYF. The gene calls are TRBV4-3 and TRBJ2-3; no reliable D call. The V gene's germline CDR1 is LGHNA and CDR2 YSLEER. Deletions cut 2 bases from V and 1 base from J, with 7 bases between. The CDR3 covers 14 residues.

V is TRBV29-1 and J is TRBJ1-1, with D tentatively TRBD1 (6 bases). Germline V lookup: CDR1 SQVTM, CDR2 ANQGSEA. With 5 bases removed from V and 5 bases from J, the gap between germline ends came to 15 bases. The CDR3 is 13 amino acids. The DNA for the CDR3 is TGCAGCGTTCAAGGACAGCGAGGGACTGAAGCTTTCTTT. Translation gives CSVQGQRGTEAFF.

The chain combines TRBV4-2 with TRBJ2-5; D ambiguous. The V gene lost 4 bases and the J gene lost 2 bases, with 17 bases spanning the gap. CDR3 length equals 16 residues. Germline loops: CDR1 LGHNA, CDR2 YNFKEQ. CDR3 residues: CASSLPGPTYQETQYF. CDR3 in DNA: TGTGCCAGCAGCCTCCCCGGCCCGACTTATCAAGAGACCCAGTACTTC.

The CDR3 coding sequence is TGCGCCAGCAGCCAAGTGGGGGACAGTTATAACACTGAAGCTTTCTTT. Translation gives CASSQVGDSYNTEAFF. This chain connects TRBV4-3 to TRBJ1-1; 7 bases are a match to TRBD1. V dropped 1 base and J dropped 2; count of bases not matched to a gene: 7. Per the germline V gene, CDR1 is LGHNA and CDR2 is YSLEER. The CDR3 covers 16 residues.

The chain uses TRBV29-1 and TRBJ1-2; no definite D call. V was pared by 6 bases and J by 8 bases, with 22 bases between. The CDR3 contains 14 residues. Germline-derived CDR1 and CDR2 are SQVTM and ANQGSEA. DNA for the CDR3: TGCAGCGTGCAATCAGAGGGCTCACGGGGAGGCTACACCTTC. Translation gives CSVQSEGSRGGYTF.

The sample holds one count of this clone. J is TRBJ2-4 and V is TRBV6-6; D uncertain. Deletions cut 6 bases from V and 2 bases from J, with 8 bases between. The CDR3 contains 13 residues. Germline values: CDR1 MNHNY, CDR2 SVGAGI (reference sequence). The CDR3 region is CASSPNTKNIQYF. The CDR3 coding sequence is TGTGCCAGCAGCCCTAACACCAAAAACATTCAGTACTTC.

The rearrangement uses TRBV9 and TRBJ1-1, with unresolved D. Germline V CDR1 and CDR2: SGDLS, YYNGEE. The CDR3 extends over 14 amino acids. V was trimmed by 4 bases and J by 1 base, leaving 11 bases between them. The CDR3 DNA is TGTGCCAGCAGCCCCCGCCGAGGGAACACTGAAGCTTTCTTT. Its protein product is CASSPRRGNTEAFF.

This clone has a handful of counts. The chain joins TRBV7-9 to TRBJ2-1; tentatively, D is TRBD1 or TRBD2 (5 bases each). CDR3 length equals 13 residues. Trimming cost V 1 base and J 7 bases, with 8 bases left between them. CDR1 is SEHNR and CDR2 is FQNEAQ in the germline V gene (reference sequence). The CDR3 region has the DNA TGTGCCAGCAGCTTAGGTGGGACGAATGAGCAGTTCTTC. Translated, it gives CASSLGGTNEQFF.

V gene TRBV6-5 combines with J gene TRBJ2-3; D is unresolved. The V and J ends lost 4 bases and 0 bases respectively, with 14 bases between them. The germline V gene encodes CDR1 MNHEY and CDR2 SVGAGI. There are 16 residues in the CDR3. The CDR3 DNA reads TGTGCCAGCAGTTCAATTTACAGAGCCAGCACAGATACGCAGTATTTT. Translated: CASSSIYRASTDTQYF.

The chain links TRBV20-1 to TRBJ2-5; D not certain. This CDR3 is built from 12 residues. Germline assignment: CDR1 DFQATT and CDR2 SNEGSKA (reference sequence). Trimming took 3 bases from V and 2 from J, leaving 7 bases between them. CDR3 in DNA: TGCAGTGCTAGTGGGGAACAAGAGACCCAGTACTTC. This translates into CSASGEQETQYF.

The rearrangement joins TRBV7-9 to TRBJ1-1; tentative D call: TRBD1 (6 bases). CDR1 and CDR2 (germline): SEHNR, FQNEAQ (reference sequence). The CDR3 loop spans 14 amino acids. V was shortened by 5 bases and J by 8 bases, with 18 bases between the two germline ends. This CDR3 is CASSHHLGTGEAFF. As DNA, the CDR3 is TGTGCCAGCAGCCATCATTTAGGAACAGGGGAAGCTTTCTTT.

The J gene is TRBJ2-7, the V gene TRBV14; the D gene is possibly TRBD1 (6 bases). Trimming took off 0 bases at V and 0 bases at J, with 15 bases between the two ends. Germline V CDR1 and CDR2: SGHDN, FVKESK. The CDR3 is 17 amino acids. The chain's CDR3 is CASSQDPDRPSSYEQYF. CDR3 coding DNA: TGTGCCAGCAGCCAAGATCCCGACAGGCCGAGCTCCTACGAGCAGTACTTC.

The J gene is TRBJ2-2, the V gene TRBV19, with a possible D match to TRBD2 (5 bases). Trimming stripped 3 bases from V and 1 base from J, with 6 bases between. This CDR3 is built from 14 residues. Germline CDR1 and CDR2: LNHDA and SQIVND (reference sequence). In DNA form, the CDR3 reads TGTGCCAGTAGTATGGACTGGAACACCGGGGAGCTGTTTTTT. Translated: CASSMDWNTGELFF.

This clone was seen more than once but under ten times. This chain links TRBV7-2 with TRBJ2-7, with 11 nucleotides matching TRBD1. Germline trimming cut 5 bases from V and 3 bases from J; bases unmatched to any gene: 9. The V gene's germline CDR1 is SGHTA and CDR2 FQGNSA. The CDR3 spans 16 residues. Here the CDR3 DNA reads TGTGCCAGCAGCCAAACCATAGGGACAGGGGGCTACGAGCAGTACTTC. As protein: CASSQTIGTGGYEQYF.

The chain has TRBV7-6 and TRBJ1-4; 7 nucleotides align to TRBD1. The junction had 6 bases not matched to a gene; V was cut back by 5 bases and J by 0 bases. This CDR3 is built from 16 residues. The germline CDR1 and CDR2 sequences are SGHVS and FNYEAQ. CDR3 region: CASSKDRTPTNEKLFF. In DNA, the CDR3 is TGTGCCAGCAGCAAGGACAGGACCCCAACTAATGAAAAACTGTTTTTT.

The chain employs TRBV5-1 and TRBJ2-5, with a possible D match to TRBD1 (5 bases). V gave up 3 bases and J gave up 4 bases, with 7 bases separating them. Germline lookup yields CDR1 SGHRS and CDR2 YFSETQ. The CDR3 is 12 residues long. The CDR3 nucleotides read TGCGCCAGCAGCTACGACAGAGAGACCCAGTACTTC. Translated, it gives CASSYDRETQYF.

The J gene is TRBJ2-3, the V gene TRBV4-2, with TRBD2 matching over 10 bases. The germline V gene has CDR1 LGHNA and CDR2 YNFKEQ. Trimming cost V 1 base and J 8 bases; bases outside gene matches: 9. The CDR3 contains 16 residues. In DNA, the CDR3 is TGTGCCAGCAGCCAAGTCAGCGGGGGGGCGGTCGGTACGCAGTATTTT. Translating gives CASSQVSGGAVGTQYF.

This clone was recorded a few times. The chain combines TRBV7-9 with TRBJ2-2; perhaps TRBD1 as D (5 bases). The V end lost 4 bases, the J end lost 2 bases, and 14 bases lay between the germline ends. This CDR3 contains 16 residues. Germline assignment: CDR1 SEHNR and CDR2 FQNEAQ (reference sequence). For the CDR3, the DNA is TGTGCCAGCAGCTCGGTTGGGGCTCTTAACACCGGGGAGCTGTTTTTT. Residues: CASSSVGALNTGELFF.

This clone came up a few times. The chain joins TRBV7-9 to TRBJ2-2; 10 nucleotides agree with TRBD1. The CDR3 runs 15 residues. Germline trimming cut 0 bases from V and 6 bases from J; bases unmatched to any gene: 1. Germline V gene sequence: CDR1 SEHNR, CDR2 FQNEAQ (reference sequence). CDR3 loop: CASSLATGGPGELFF. In nucleotides, the CDR3 is TGTGCCAGCAGCTTAGCGACAGGGGGCCCCGGGGAGCTGTTTTTT.

The chain employs TRBV5-5 and TRBJ1-1; 8 bases line up with TRBD1. The CDR3 sequence is 14 residues long. Germline CDR1 reads SGHKS; CDR2 reads YYEKEE (reference sequence). V was clipped by 5 bases and J by 1 base; unmatched bases: 4. CDR3 amino acids: CASRDRGRNTEAFF. In nucleotides, the CDR3 is TGTGCCAGCAGAGACAGGGGAAGGAACACTGAAGCTTTCTTT.

V is TRBV3-1 (or the pseudogene TRBV3-2) and J is TRBJ2-3; a possible D gene is TRBD2 (6 bases). Trimming pared 7 bases from V and 2 bases from J, leaving 19 bases between. Germline V gene sequence: CDR1 LGHDT, CDR2 YNNKEL (reference sequence). The CDR3 runs 16 residues. The CDR3 nucleotides are TGTGCCAGCAACTTGGGGGGAGGTGAGAACACAGATACGCAGTATTTT. Protein sequence: CASNLGGGENTDTQYF.

This chain uses TRBV9 with TRBJ2-5; 9 positions match TRBD2. The CDR3 has 15 residues. Germline V gene sequence: CDR1 SGDLS, CDR2 YYNGEE. The V gene end was trimmed by 4 bases and the J gene end by 1 base; junction bases not matched to a gene: 5. CDR3 region: CASSPSAGGQETQYF. CDR3 DNA sequence: TGTGCCAGCAGCCCATCAGCGGGGGGCCAAGAGACCCAGTACTTC.

This chain links TRBV25-1 with TRBJ2-1; D is ambiguous. The CDR3 covers 16 residues. V gave up 3 bases and J gave up 1 base, with 13 bases separating them. Germline V gene lookup returns CDR1 MGHDK and CDR2 SYGVNS. The CDR3 sequence is CASSDTGLGSYNEQFF. CDR3 in DNA: TGTGCCAGCAGTGATACCGGGTTAGGGTCCTACAATGAGCAGTTCTTC.

This sequence joins TRBV4-2 and TRBJ2-2, with D perhaps TRBD2 (5 bases). The germline gives CDR1 LGHNA, CDR2 YNFKEQ. Deletions cut 0 bases from V and 9 bases from J, with 11 bases between. There are 14 residues in the CDR3. CDR3 in DNA: TGTGCCAGCAGCCAAGATCCGGGGTTCTGGGAGCTGTTTTTT. Protein product: CASSQDPGFWELFF.